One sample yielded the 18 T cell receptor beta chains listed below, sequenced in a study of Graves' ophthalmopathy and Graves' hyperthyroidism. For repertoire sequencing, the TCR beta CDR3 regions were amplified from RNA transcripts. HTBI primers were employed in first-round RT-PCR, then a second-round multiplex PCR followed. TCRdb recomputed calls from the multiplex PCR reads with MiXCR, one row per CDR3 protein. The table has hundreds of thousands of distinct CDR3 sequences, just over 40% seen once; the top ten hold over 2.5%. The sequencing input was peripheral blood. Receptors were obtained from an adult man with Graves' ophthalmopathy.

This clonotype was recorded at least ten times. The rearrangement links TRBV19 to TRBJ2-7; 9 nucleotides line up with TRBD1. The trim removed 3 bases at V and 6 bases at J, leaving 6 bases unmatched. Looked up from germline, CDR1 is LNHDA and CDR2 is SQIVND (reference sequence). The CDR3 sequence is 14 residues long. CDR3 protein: CASSIRTGEAEQYF. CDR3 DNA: TGTGCCAGTAGTATCCGGACAGGGGAAGCCGAGCAGTACTTC.

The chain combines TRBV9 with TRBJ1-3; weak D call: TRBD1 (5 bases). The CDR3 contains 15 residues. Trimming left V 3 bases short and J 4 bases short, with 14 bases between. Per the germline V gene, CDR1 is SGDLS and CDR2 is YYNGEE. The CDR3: CASSGTILEGNTIYF. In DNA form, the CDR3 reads TGTGCCAGCAGCGGGACAATATTGGAGGGAAACACCATATATTTT.

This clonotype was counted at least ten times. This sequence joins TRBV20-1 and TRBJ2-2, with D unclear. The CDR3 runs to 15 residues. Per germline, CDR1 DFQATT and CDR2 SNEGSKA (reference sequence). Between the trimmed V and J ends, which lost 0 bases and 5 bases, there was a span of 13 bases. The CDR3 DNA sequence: TGCAGTGCTAGAGATGGCCGACTCACTACCGGGGAGCTGTTTTTT. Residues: CSARDGRLTTGELFF.

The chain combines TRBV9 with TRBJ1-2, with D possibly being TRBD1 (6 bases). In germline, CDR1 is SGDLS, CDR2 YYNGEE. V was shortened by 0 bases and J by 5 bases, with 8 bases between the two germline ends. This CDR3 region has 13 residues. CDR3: CASSVEGHYGYTF. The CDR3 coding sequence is TGTGCCAGCAGCGTAGAGGGACATTATGGCTACACCTTC.

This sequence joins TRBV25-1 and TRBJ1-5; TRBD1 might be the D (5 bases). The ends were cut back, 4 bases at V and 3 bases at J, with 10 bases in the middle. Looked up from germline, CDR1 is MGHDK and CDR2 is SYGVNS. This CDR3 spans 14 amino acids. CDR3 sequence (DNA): TGTGCCAGCAGTGGGCCCGGGACCAATCAGCCCCAGCATTTT. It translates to CASSGPGTNQPQHF.

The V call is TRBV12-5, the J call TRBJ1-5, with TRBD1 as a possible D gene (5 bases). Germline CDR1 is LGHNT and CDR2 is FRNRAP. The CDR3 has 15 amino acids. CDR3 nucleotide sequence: TGTGCCAGCAGAATTTCAAGGACATCTAATCAGCCCCAGCATTTT. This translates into CASRISRTSNQPQHF.

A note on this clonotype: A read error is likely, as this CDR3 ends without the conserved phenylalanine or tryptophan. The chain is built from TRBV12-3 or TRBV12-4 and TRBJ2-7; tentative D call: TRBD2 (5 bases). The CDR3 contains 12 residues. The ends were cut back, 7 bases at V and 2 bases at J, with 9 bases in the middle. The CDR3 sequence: CASTPGTYEQYL. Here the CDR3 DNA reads TGTGCCAGCACCCCGGGGACCTACGAGCAGTACCTC.

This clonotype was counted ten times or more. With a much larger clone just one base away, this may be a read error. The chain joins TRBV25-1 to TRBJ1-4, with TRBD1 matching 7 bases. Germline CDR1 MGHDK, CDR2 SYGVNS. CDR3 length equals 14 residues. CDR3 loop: CASSARQGHERLFF. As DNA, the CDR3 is TGTGCCAGCAGTGCCAGACAGGGTCACGAAAGACTGTTTTTT. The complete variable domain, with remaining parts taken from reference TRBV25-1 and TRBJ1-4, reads EADIYQTPRYLVIGTGKKITLECSQTMGHDKMYWYQQDPGMELHLIHYSYGVNSTEKGDLSSESTVSRIRTEHFPLTLESARPSHTSQYLCASSARQGHERLFFGSGTQLSVL.

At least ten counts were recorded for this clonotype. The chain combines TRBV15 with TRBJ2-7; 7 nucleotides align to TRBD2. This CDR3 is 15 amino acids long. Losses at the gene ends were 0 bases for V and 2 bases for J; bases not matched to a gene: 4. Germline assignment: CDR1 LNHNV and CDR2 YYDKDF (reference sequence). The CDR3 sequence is CATSRDRGGTYEQYF. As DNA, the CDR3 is TGTGCCACCAGCAGAGATCGGGGAGGGACCTACGAGCAGTACTTC.

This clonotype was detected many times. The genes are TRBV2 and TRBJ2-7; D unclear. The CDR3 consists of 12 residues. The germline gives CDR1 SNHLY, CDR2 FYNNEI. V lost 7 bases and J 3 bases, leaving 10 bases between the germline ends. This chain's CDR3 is CASIGQFYEQYF. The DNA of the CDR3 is TGTGCCAGCATAGGGCAGTTCTACGAGCAGTACTTC.

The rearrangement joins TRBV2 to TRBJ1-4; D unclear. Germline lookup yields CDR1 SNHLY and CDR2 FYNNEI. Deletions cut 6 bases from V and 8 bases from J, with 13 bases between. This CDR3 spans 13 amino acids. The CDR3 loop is CASRRFGGEKLFF. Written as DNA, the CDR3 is TGTGCCAGCAGGAGGTTCGGTGGAGAAAAACTGTTTTTT.

CDR3 protein: CASSLTPIGGHYTEAFF. Written as DNA, the CDR3 is TGTGCCAGCAGCTTAACTCCAATCGGGGGGCACTACACTGAAGCTTTCTTT. The chain couples TRBV5-6 to TRBJ1-1, with D tentatively TRBD1 (6 bases). Germline lookup yields CDR1 SGHDT and CDR2 YYEEEE. Trimming pared 2 bases from V and 3 bases from J, leaving 20 bases between. The CDR3 has 17 amino acids.

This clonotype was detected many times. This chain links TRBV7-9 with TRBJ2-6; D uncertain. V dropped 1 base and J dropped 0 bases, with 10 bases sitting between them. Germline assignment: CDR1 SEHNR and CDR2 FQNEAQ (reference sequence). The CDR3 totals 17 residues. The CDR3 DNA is TGTGCCAGCAGCTTAGGACTTTCCGTCTCTGGGGCCAACGTCCTGACTTTC. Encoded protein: CASSLGLSVSGANVLTF.

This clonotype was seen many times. The CDR3 reads CASSQNYEQYF. In DNA, the CDR3 is TGTGCCAGCAGTCAGAACTACGAGCAGTACTTC. This chain connects TRBV2 to TRBJ2-7, with D unclear. Germline loops: CDR1 SNHLY, CDR2 FYNNEI. Trimming removed 5 bases at V and 3 bases at J, with 5 bases between. The CDR3 sequence is 11 residues long.

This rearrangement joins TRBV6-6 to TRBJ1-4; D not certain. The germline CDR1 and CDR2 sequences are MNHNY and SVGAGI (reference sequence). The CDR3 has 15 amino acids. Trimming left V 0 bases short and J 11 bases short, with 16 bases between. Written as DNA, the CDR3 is TGTGCCAGCAGTTACTCGGCGAGTTTCTGGGATAAACTGTTTTTT. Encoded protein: CASSYSASFWDKLFF.

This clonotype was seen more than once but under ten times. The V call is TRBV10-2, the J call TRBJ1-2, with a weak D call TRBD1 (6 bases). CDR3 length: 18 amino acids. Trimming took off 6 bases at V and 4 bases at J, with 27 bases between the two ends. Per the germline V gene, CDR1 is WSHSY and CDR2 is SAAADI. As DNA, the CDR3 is TGCGCCAGCAGCCCGCAGTGGGGGAGAGTTCCAGGGGTCTATGGCTACACCTTC. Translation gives CASSPQWGRVPGVYGYTF.

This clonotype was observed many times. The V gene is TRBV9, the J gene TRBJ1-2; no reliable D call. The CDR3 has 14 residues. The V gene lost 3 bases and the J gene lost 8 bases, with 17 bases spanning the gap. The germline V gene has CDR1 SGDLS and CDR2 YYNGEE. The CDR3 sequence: CASSGTGVDWGYTF. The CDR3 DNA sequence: TGTGCCAGCAGCGGGACCGGGGTGGATTGGGGCTACACCTTC.

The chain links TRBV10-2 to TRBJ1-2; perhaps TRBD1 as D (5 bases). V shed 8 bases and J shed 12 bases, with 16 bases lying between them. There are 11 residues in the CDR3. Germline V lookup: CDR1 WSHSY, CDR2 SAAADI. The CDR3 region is CASVGSGGNTF. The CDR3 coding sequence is TGCGCCAGCGTCGGTAGCGGGGGAAACACCTTC.